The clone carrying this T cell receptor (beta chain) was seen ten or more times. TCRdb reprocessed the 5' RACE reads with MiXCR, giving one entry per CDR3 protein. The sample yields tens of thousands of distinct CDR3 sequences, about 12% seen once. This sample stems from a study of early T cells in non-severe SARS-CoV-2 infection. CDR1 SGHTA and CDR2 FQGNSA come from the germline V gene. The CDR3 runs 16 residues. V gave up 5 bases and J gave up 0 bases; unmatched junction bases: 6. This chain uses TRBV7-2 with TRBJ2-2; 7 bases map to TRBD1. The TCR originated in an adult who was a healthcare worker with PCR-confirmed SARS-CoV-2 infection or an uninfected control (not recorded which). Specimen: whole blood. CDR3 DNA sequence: TGTGCCAGCAGCGATACAGGGGTTGCGAACACCGGGGAGCTGTTTTTT. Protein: CASSDTGVANTGELFF.